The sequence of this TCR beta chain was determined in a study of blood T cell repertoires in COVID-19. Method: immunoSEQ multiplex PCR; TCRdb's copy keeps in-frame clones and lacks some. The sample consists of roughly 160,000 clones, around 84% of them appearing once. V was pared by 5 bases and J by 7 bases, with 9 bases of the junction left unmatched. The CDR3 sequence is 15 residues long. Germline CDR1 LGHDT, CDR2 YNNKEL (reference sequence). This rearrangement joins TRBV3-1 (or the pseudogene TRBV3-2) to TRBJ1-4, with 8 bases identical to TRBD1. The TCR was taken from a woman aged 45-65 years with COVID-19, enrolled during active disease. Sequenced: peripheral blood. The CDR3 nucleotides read TGTGCCAGCAGCGATACGGACAGGGTACGTGAAAAACTGTTTTTT. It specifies CASSDTDRVREKLFF.